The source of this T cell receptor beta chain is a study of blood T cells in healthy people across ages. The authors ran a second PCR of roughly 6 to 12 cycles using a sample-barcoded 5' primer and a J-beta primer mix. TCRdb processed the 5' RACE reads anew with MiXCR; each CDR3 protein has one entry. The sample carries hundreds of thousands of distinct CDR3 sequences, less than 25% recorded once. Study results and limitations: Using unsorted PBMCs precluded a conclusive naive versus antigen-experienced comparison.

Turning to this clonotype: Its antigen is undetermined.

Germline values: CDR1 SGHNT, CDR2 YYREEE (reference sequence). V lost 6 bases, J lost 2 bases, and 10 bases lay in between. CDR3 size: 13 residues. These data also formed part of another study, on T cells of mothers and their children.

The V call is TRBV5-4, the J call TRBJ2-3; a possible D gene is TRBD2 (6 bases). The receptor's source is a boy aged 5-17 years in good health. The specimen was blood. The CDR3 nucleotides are TGTGCCAGCAAAGGGACTTACACAGATACGCAGTATTTT. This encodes CASKGTYTDTQYF.